These 29 T cell receptor beta chains share one sample of origin, sequenced in a study of T-cell reconstitution after alpha-beta-depleted transplantation in children. Unique molecular identifiers were incorporated into the prepared TCRbeta library. One entry per CDR3 protein, called by TCRdb with MiXCR from the PCR reads. The profile covers hundreds of thousands of distinct CDR3 sequences, with around 14% appearing a single time and around 0.8% taken by the ten largest. The sequences come from PBMCs, collected before TCRalphabeta/CD19-depleted stem cell transplant. The receptors derive from a girl aged 2 to 9 with congenital amegakaryocytic thrombocytopenia, due to receive a stem cell transplant.

This clonotype was counted between two and nine times. The V call is TRBV7-8, the J call TRBJ2-5; the match to TRBD2 covers 7 bases. The CDR3 loop spans 15 amino acids. CDR1 SGHVS and CDR2 FQNEAQ come from the germline V gene. The ends lost 5 bases at V and 5 bases at J; junction bases unmatched: 11. The CDR3 sequence: CASSPGGRASETQYF. The CDR3 nucleotides read TGTGCCAGCAGCCCTGGTGGGAGGGCCTCCGAGACCCAGTACTTC.

In regard to this clonotype: Since a much larger clone is just one base distant, this may be a read error. This chain uses TRBV5-1 with TRBJ1-2; 7 bases fit TRBD1. From germline, CDR1 is SGHRS and CDR2 YFSETQ. This CDR3 is built from 17 residues. The CDR3 DNA is TGCGCCAGCAGCGCTGCTCCTAACAGGGGCCACCAGTATGGCTACCCCTTC. It encodes CASSAAPNRGHQYGYPF.

This clonotype has a count of ten or more. CDR3 loop: CASSKVVQGEQNTEAFF. Here the CDR3 DNA reads TGTGCCAGCAGCAAAGTTGTACAGGGGGAACAGAACACTGAAGCTTTCTTT. The rearrangement uses TRBV21-1 and TRBJ1-1; TRBD1 reflects the table's D call only, with no check against the DNA. TRBV21-1 is classified as a pseudogene. There are 17 residues in the CDR3.

There are many counts of this clonotype. The chain carries TRBV20-1 and TRBJ2-1; D call uncertain. The germline V gene has CDR1 DFQATT and CDR2 SNEGSKA (reference sequence). V dropped 3 bases and J dropped 2 bases, with 11 bases sitting between them. The CDR3 length is 14 residues. The DNA for the CDR3 is TGCAGTGCTAGTAAGCACGGGCCCTACAATGAGCAGTTCTTC. This translates into CSASKHGPYNEQFF.

The chain recombines TRBV12-3 or TRBV12-4 with TRBJ1-2; no clear D gene. Deletions cut 7 bases from V and 3 bases from J, with 9 bases between. This CDR3 has 12 amino acids. This chain's CDR3 is CASTPGYYGYTF. The CDR3, as DNA: TGTGCCAGCACCCCGGGGTACTATGGCTACACCTTC.

The chain joins TRBV4-1 to TRBJ1-5; either TRBD1 or TRBD2 may fit D (5 bases each). TRBJ2-3 matches the DNA end more closely, so the J call is doubtful. This CDR3 has 16 amino acids. Germline V gene sequence: CDR1 MGHRA, CDR2 YSYEKL. The CDR3, as DNA: TGCGCCAGCAGCCCCACGGGGCCTGCATGGGGTCAGCCCCAGTATTTT. It translates to CASSPTGPAWGQPQYF.

This clonotype was picked up a small number of times. The chain has TRBV7-6 and TRBJ2-2; no clear D. The CDR3 extends over 11 amino acids. The V end lost 5 bases, the J end lost 9 bases, and 7 bases lay between the germline ends. Germline CDR1 reads SGHVS; CDR2 reads FNYEAQ. CDR3 bases: TGTGCCAGCAGCCAACGATGGGAGCTGTTTTTT. Protein product: CASSQRWELFF.

The chain carries TRBV20-1 and TRBJ2-1; 9 bases are shared with TRBD2. Germline V gives CDR1 DFQATT, CDR2 SNEGSKA (reference sequence). The length of the CDR3 is 14 residues. The CDR3 DNA follows: TGCTGCGGGGGCCGACTAGCGGCAGACAATGAGCAGTTCTTC. Translation: CCGGRLAADNEQFF.

This clonotype has only a few counts. This chain uses TRBV3-1 with TRBJ2-5; TRBD2 is a possible D gene (6 bases). V was shortened by 3 bases and J by 6 bases, with 20 bases between the two germline ends. Germline V CDR1 and CDR2: LGHDT, YNNKEL (reference sequence). CDR3 size: 16 residues. CDR3 residues: CASSQGGRPSRKTQYF. In DNA form, the CDR3 reads TGTGCCAGCAGCCAGGGGGGTCGGCCTTCCCGGAAGACCCAGTACTTC.

The chain joins TRBV29-1 to TRBJ2-1, with TRBD2 identical over 7 bases. V lost 5 bases to trimming and J lost 0 bases; unmatched junction nucleotides: 13. The CDR3 covers 17 residues. Germline lookup yields CDR1 SQVTM and CDR2 ANQGSEA. The CDR3 DNA follows: TGCAGCGTTAATGACGGGGGAGGGGCCAGCTCCTACAATGAGCAGTTCTTC. This codes for CSVNDGGGASSYNEQFF.

The genes are TRBV7-9 and TRBJ2-5; D not certain. Deletions cut 5 bases from V and 3 bases from J, with 10 bases between. The CDR3 length is 13 residues. Germline CDR1 reads SEHNR; CDR2 reads FQNEAQ (reference sequence). The chain's CDR3 is CASSTYRKETQYF. CDR3 nucleotide sequence: TGTGCCAGCAGCACGTACCGAAAAGAGACCCAGTACTTC.

This clonotype appeared many times. The rearrangement joins TRBV5-1 to TRBJ2-2; 11 bases align to TRBD2. V was pared by 4 bases and J by 5 bases, with 4 bases of the junction left unmatched. CDR3 length: 15 residues. Germline V gives CDR1 SGHRS, CDR2 YFSETQ. Here the CDR3 reads CASSELAGVTGELFF. CDR3 DNA sequence: TGCGCCAGCAGCGAACTAGCGGGAGTGACCGGGGAGCTGTTTTTT.

The rearrangement links TRBV20-1 to TRBJ2-7, with 11 bases lining up with TRBD2. J lost 5 bases, V lost 6 bases, and 9 bases had no gene match. Germline values: CDR1 DFQATT, CDR2 SNEGSKA (reference sequence). This CDR3 has 14 residues. The CDR3 region is CSAGASGRLDEQYF. In DNA, the CDR3 is TGCAGTGCGGGGGCTAGCGGGAGGCTTGACGAGCAGTACTTC.

This chain uses TRBV20-1 with TRBJ2-7; 10 positions agree with TRBD2. Germline CDR1 DFQATT, CDR2 SNEGSKA (reference sequence). The CDR3 extends over 13 amino acids. The junction had 6 bases not matched to a gene; V was cut back by 6 bases and J by 4 bases. This CDR3 reads CSALLAGVYEQYF. The CDR3 nucleotides read TGCAGTGCCCTTCTAGCGGGAGTATACGAGCAGTACTTC.

This clonotype was seen at least ten times. The chain combines TRBV27 with TRBJ2-3, with a possible D match to TRBD2 (6 bases). The CDR3 totals 14 residues. Looked up from germline, CDR1 is MNHEY and CDR2 is SMNVEV (reference sequence). V lost 5 bases to trimming and J lost 4 bases, with 13 bases between them. DNA for the CDR3: TGTGCCAGCAGTATGACTAGTCACGCAGATACGCAGTATTTT. Its protein product is CASSMTSHADTQYF.

The chain couples TRBV6-5 to TRBJ2-7; D tentatively reads TRBD1 or TRBD2 (6 bases each). Germline loops: CDR1 MNHEY, CDR2 SVGAGI. With 0 bases removed from V and 0 bases from J, the gap between germline ends came to 21 bases. CDR3 length equals 19 residues. The CDR3, as DNA: TGTGCCAGCAGTTACTCGAGTCCGTTAGCGGAGGACAGCTCCTACGAGCAGTACTTC. The encoded protein is CASSYSSPLAEDSSYEQYF.

The rearrangement links TRBV11-2 to TRBJ2-7; D is undetermined. The germline V and J ends were trimmed by 1 base and 2 bases, with 9 bases remaining between them. There are 14 residues in the CDR3. Germline CDR1 SGHAT, CDR2 FQNNGV. CDR3 sequence reads: CASSLAGLPYEQYF. The CDR3 region has the DNA TGTGCCAGCAGCTTAGCCGGCCTGCCCTACGAGCAGTACTTC. Combining the CDR3 with reference TRBV11-2 and TRBJ2-7 gives the whole variable domain EAGVAQSPRYKIIEKRQSVAFWCNPISGHATLYWYQQILGQGPKLLIQFQNNGVVDDSQLPKDRFSAERLKGVDSTLKIQPAKLEDSAVYLCASSLAGLPYEQYFGPGTRLTVT.

Many counts were recorded for this clonotype. This chain joins TRBV5-1 and TRBJ2-1; a weak D match, TRBD2 (5 bases). The V end lost 0 bases, the J end lost 10 bases, and 8 bases lay between the germline ends. CDR3 size: 12 residues. Germline-derived CDR1 and CDR2 are SGHRS and YFSETQ. CDR3 bases: TGCGCCAGCAGCTTGGGTACGGGGGAGCAGTTCTTC. It is translated as CASSLGTGEQFF.

DNA for the CDR3: TGCAGTGCTAGAGAACCCTTTATCGCAAGTTACAGGGACCGCTATGGCTACACCTTC. Translating gives CSAREPFIASYRDRYGYTF. This chain joins TRBV20-1 and TRBJ1-2, with D possibly being TRBD1 (6 bases). From germline, CDR1 is DFQATT and CDR2 SNEGSKA (reference sequence). This CDR3 spans 19 amino acids. V lost 0 bases, J lost 4 bases, and 27 bases lay in between.

The V and J genes are TRBV30 and TRBJ2-3, with TRBD2 matching over 8 bases. Germline assignment: CDR1 GTSNPN and CDR2 SVGIG (reference sequence). V gave up 5 bases and J gave up 2 bases; unmatched junction bases: 12. The CDR3 is made up of 16 amino acids. CDR3 amino acids: CAWVDTAGESTDTQYF. The CDR3 DNA sequence: TGTGCCTGGGTCGATACAGCGGGAGAATCCACAGATACGCAGTATTTT.

The gene calls are TRBV5-4 and TRBJ2-2; 10 bases match TRBD2. This CDR3 region has 19 residues. Germline CDR1 SGHNT, CDR2 YYREEE (reference sequence). J lost 3 bases, V lost 0 bases, and 11 bases had no gene match. The CDR3 here is CASSLERSSGRGDTGELFF. CDR3 in DNA: TGTGCCAGCAGCTTGGAGAGGTCTAGCGGGAGAGGAGACACCGGGGAGCTGTTTTTT.

This clonotype was seen a few times. This chain connects TRBV12-3 or TRBV12-4 to TRBJ2-3, with 13 bases fitting TRBD2. Unmatched junction bases numbered 10, after V lost 4 bases and J lost 6 bases. The CDR3 has 17 residues. The CDR3 DNA sequence: TGTGCCAGCAGTTACCGTTACGGGACTAGCGGGATCGATACGCAGTATTTT. This translates into CASSYRYGTSGIDTQYF.

This clonotype was recorded at least ten times. The rearrangement joins TRBV29-1 to TRBJ2-3, with D unresolved. Germline CDR1 and CDR2: SQVTM and ANQGSEA. The CDR3 runs to 17 residues. The V gene lost 6 bases and the J gene lost 2 bases, with 24 bases spanning the gap. The CDR3 here is CSVLIVSSGSHTDTQYF. The CDR3 DNA sequence: TGCAGCGTCCTAATAGTCTCCTCGGGCTCCCACACAGATACGCAGTATTTT.

Remarks on this clonotype: This may be a read error, as it is one base from a much larger clone. The chain joins TRBV29-1 to TRBJ2-7; unclear D gene. CDR3 length: 12 amino acids. Trimming left V 3 bases short and J 7 bases short, with 13 bases between. CDR1 is SQVTM and CDR2 is ANQGSEA in the germline V gene. The CDR3 sequence: CSVDPGGREQYF. The CDR3 bases are TGCAGCGTTGATCCAGGTGGTCGGGAGCAGTACTTC.

The rearrangement uses TRBV7-6 and TRBJ1-1; D not certain. This CDR3 spans 14 amino acids. V shed 3 bases and J shed 0 bases, with 8 bases lying between them. The germline V gene encodes CDR1 SGHVS and CDR2 FNYEAQ. Written as DNA, the CDR3 is TGTGCCAGCAGCTTGCGTCCACTGAACACTGAAGCTTTCTTT. Residues: CASSLRPLNTEAFF.

In this sample, this clonotype turned up a few times. This sequence joins TRBV5-1 and TRBJ2-5; D is perhaps TRBD1 (5 bases). Between the trimmed V and J ends, which lost 4 bases and 1 base, there was a span of 14 bases. The CDR3 has 15 residues. CDR1 is SGHRS and CDR2 is YFSETQ in the germline V gene. The CDR3 protein is CASSLVDSPQETQYF. The CDR3 coding sequence is TGCGCCAGCAGCCTTGTTGACAGCCCCCAAGAGACCCAGTACTTC.

There are a few counts of this clonotype. This chain links TRBV11-2 with TRBJ1-3, with TRBD1 identical over 9 bases. In germline, CDR1 is SGHAT, CDR2 FQNNGV. Losses at the gene ends were 3 bases for V and 3 bases for J; bases not matched to a gene: 9. This CDR3 region has 17 residues. CDR3: CASSFTGTGPGGNTIYF. In nucleotides, the CDR3 is TGTGCCAGCAGCTTCACCGGGACAGGGCCTGGTGGAAACACCATATATTTT.

This chain uses TRBV7-7 with TRBJ2-1; D unclear. The CDR3 spans 15 residues. CDR1 SSHAT and CDR2 FNYEAQ come from the germline V gene (reference sequence). Trimming removed 0 bases from V and 6 bases from J, with 12 bases in between. The CDR3 reads CASSLAPGTANEQFF. For the CDR3, the DNA is TGTGCCAGCAGCTTAGCCCCGGGTACTGCCAATGAGCAGTTCTTC.

Only a few counts were recorded for this clonotype. The CDR3: CSVEDPWGWDQETQYF. DNA of the CDR3: TGCAGCGTTGAAGATCCGTGGGGATGGGACCAAGAGACCCAGTACTTC. The chain is built from TRBV29-1 and TRBJ2-5, with unresolved D. V was shortened by 0 bases and J by 0 bases, with 14 bases between the two germline ends. In germline, CDR1 is SQVTM, CDR2 ANQGSEA. This CDR3 comprises 16 residues.